One sample yielded the 9 T cell receptor beta chains listed below, sequenced in a study of CD8+ T cells in alopecia areata. RNA was extracted and reverse transcribed into cDNA as the sequencing template. Clones were sequenced by immunoSEQ multiplex PCR, and TCRdb holds only the in-frame ones, with some missing. In the table there are 150,000 to 200,000 clones, roughly 64% of which are singletons. Treatment of the sample: oral pan-JAK inhibitor, 5-10 mg twice daily. Specimen: CD4+ T cells sorted from blood, collected at week 24, from a patient treated with tofacitinib. The receptor set was obtained from a human donor with alopecia areata.

The gene calls are TRBV5-1 and TRBJ1-1, with D perhaps matching TRBD1 (5 bases). Trimming shortened V by 0 bases and J by 0 bases, and 6 bases separated the two germline ends. The CDR3 totals 14 residues. Germline CDR1 reads SGHRS; CDR2 reads YFSETQ. The CDR3 DNA follows: TGCGCCAGCAGCTTGGACAGGATGAACACTGAAGCTTTCTTT. Its translation is CASSLDRMNTEAFF.

V usage is TRBV4-3 and J usage is TRBJ2-1, with 9 bases that match TRBD1. In germline, CDR1 is LGHNA, CDR2 YSLEER. This CDR3 has 17 residues. Unmatched junction bases numbered 12, after V lost 3 bases and J lost 6 bases. The DNA for the CDR3 is TGCGCCAGCAGCCATTCCCCCGGACAGGGGCTTGGCAATGAGCAGTTCTTC. Translated: CASSHSPGQGLGNEQFF.

The gene calls are TRBV7-3 and TRBJ2-3; D is perhaps TRBD2 (5 bases). The CDR3 consists of 15 residues. Germline values: CDR1 SGHTA, CDR2 FQGTGA. Trimming took 2 bases from V and 0 from J, leaving 9 bases between them. The CDR3 DNA follows: TGTGCCAGCAGCTTAGACGCGGGTAGCACAGATACGCAGTATTTT. The encoded protein is CASSLDAGSTDTQYF.

This clone came up a few times. This chain connects TRBV29-1 to TRBJ2-2; D gene unclear. CDR3 length equals 12 residues. CDR1 is SQVTM and CDR2 is ANQGSEA in the germline V gene. Between the trimmed V and J ends, which lost 7 bases and 2 bases, there was a span of 8 bases. In nucleotides, the CDR3 is TGCAGCGGGAAGAGCAACACCGGGGAGCTGTTTTTT. Translation gives CSGKSNTGELFF.

The chain employs TRBV30 and TRBJ2-3; 7 positions agree with TRBD2. Germline V lookup: CDR1 GTSNPN, CDR2 SVGIG (reference sequence). The V gene end was trimmed by 1 base and the J gene end by 8 bases; junction bases not matched to a gene: 0. The CDR3 totals 11 residues. The CDR3 DNA sequence: TGTGCCTGGAGTGGGGGGGGTACGCAGTATTTT. As protein: CAWSGGGTQYF. Complete variable domain (other parts from reference TRBV30 and TRBJ2-3): SQTIHQWPATLVQPVGSPLSLECTVEGTSNPNLYWYRQAAGRGLQLLFYSVGIGQISSEVPQNLSASRPQDRQFILSSKKLLLSDSGFYLCAWSGGGTQYFGPGTRLTVL.

This clone has just one count. The V and J genes are TRBV7-9 and TRBJ1-2; tentative D call: TRBD1 (5 bases). Germline CDR1 SEHNR, CDR2 FQNEAQ (reference sequence). V was shortened by 4 bases and J by 6 bases, with 6 bases between the two germline ends. The CDR3 has 11 amino acids. CDR3 region: CASSSTDGYTF. The CDR3 DNA sequence: TGTGCCAGCAGCTCGACAGATGGCTACACCTTC.

This chain links TRBV27 with TRBJ1-4, with D maybe TRBD1 (5 bases). The germline V gene has CDR1 MNHEY and CDR2 SMNVEV (reference sequence). This CDR3 spans 15 amino acids. Trimming cost V 8 bases and J 3 bases, with 16 bases left between them. CDR3 sequence reads: CASRSDGGANEKLFF. The CDR3 DNA reads TGTGCCAGCCGGAGTGATGGGGGGGCTAATGAAAAACTGTTTTTT. The whole variable domain, remainder taken from reference TRBV27 and TRBJ1-4, is EAQVTQNPRYLITVTGKKLTVTCSQNMNHEYMSWYRQDPGLGLRQIYYSMNVEVTDKGDVPEGYKVSRKEKRNFPLILESPSPNQTSLYFCASRSDGGANEKLFFGSGTQLSVL.

The chain carries TRBV9 and TRBJ2-5; 9 bases align to TRBD2. After removal of 4 bases from V and 2 bases from J, the junction contained 3 bases not matched to a gene. Germline CDR1 SGDLS, CDR2 YYNGEE. This CDR3 region has 14 residues. The CDR3 is CASSPTSGQETQYF. CDR3 DNA: TGTGCCAGCAGCCCTACTAGCGGGCAAGAGACCCAGTACTTC. The variable domain in full, with the rest retrieved from reference TRBV9 and TRBJ2-5, is DSGVTQTPKHLITATGQRVTLRCSPRSGDLSVYWYQQSLDQGLQFLIQYYNGEERAKGNILERFSAQQFPDLHSELNLSSLELGDSALYFCASSPTSGQETQYFGPGTRLLVL.

This chain connects TRBV4-2 to TRBJ2-2; 8 bases line up with TRBD1. The V gene's germline CDR1 is LGHNA and CDR2 YNFKEQ. The CDR3 totals 18 residues. The V segment lost 0 bases and the J segment 6 bases; nucleotides outside the gene matches: 12. CDR3 protein: CASSQDRSGGARAGELFF. In DNA form, the CDR3 reads TGTGCCAGCAGCCAAGATCGATCAGGGGGCGCAAGAGCCGGGGAGCTGTTTTTT.